The source of this T cell receptor beta chain is a study of T-cell reconstitution after alpha-beta-depleted transplantation in children. Germline V gives CDR1 MNHEY, CDR2 SVGAGI. This CDR3 contains 15 residues. V was cut by 4 bases and J by 0 bases, with 10 bases left in between. Whole-study findings and limits: One year after transplant, T-cell counts and diversity came mostly from newly produced T cells. About two months after transplant, alpha-beta T cells reportedly came from several hundred expanded graft clones.

A TCRbeta library incorporating unique molecular identifiers was prepared. TCRdb itself ran the PCR reads through MiXCR, one entry per CDR3 protein. The table has hundreds of thousands of distinct CDR3 sequences, more than 20% seen once. In this sample, this clonotype turned up many times. Antigen unknown. This specimen was PBMCs, taken before TCRalphabeta/CD19-depleted stem cell transplant. This chain links TRBV6-5 with TRBJ2-4; possible D gene TRBD2, 6 bases. This TCR came from a girl aged 2-9 years with Fanconi anemia, due to receive a stem cell transplant. The CDR3 reads CASSSQGLAKNIQYF. DNA of the CDR3: TGTGCCAGCAGTTCCCAGGGACTAGCCAAAAACATTCAGTACTTC.